A selection of T cell receptor beta chains follows, all from one sample in a study of blood T cell repertoires in COVID-19. Method: immunoSEQ multiplex PCR; TCRdb's copy keeps in-frame clones and lacks some. This sample has 110,000 to 150,000 clones, with 65% to 80% found just once. The sample taken for sequencing was peripheral blood. The receptors were sampled from a woman aged 55-75 years with acute or convalescent COVID-19. The conserved cysteine and the conserved F or W are not part of the CDR3 here. Clone size is stated in some rows and not others, as once, few, many or a class when expanded.

V: TRBV19; J: TRBJ1-6; size: NA; CDR3: ASSPGQANSPLH
V: TRBV9; J: TRBJ2-3; size: NA; CDR3: ASSVGTSGSTDTQY
V: TRBV11-2; J: TRBJ2-1; size: NA; CDR3: ASSARFSGVNEQF
V: TRBV19; J: TRBJ1-2; size: NA; CDR3: ASSLTVRANYGYT
V: TRBV25-1; J: TRBJ1-1; size: many; CDR3: ASSVPGSGDNTEAF
V: TRBV7-9; J: TRBJ1-5; size: few; CDR3: ASSFIDQPQH
V: TRBV10-2; J: TRBJ2-3; size: NA; CDR3: ASRDWGGAQGDTQY
V: TRBV12-3/TRBV12-4; J: TRBJ2-5; size: NA; CDR3: ASSLAESLY
V: TRBV28; J: TRBJ1-5; size: NA; CDR3: ASNVWTVGQPQH
V: TRBV7-8; J: TRBJ2-1; size: few; CDR3: ASSHSLDPGRQF
V: TRBV19; J: TRBJ2-1; size: NA; CDR3: ASSFLGAGVYNEQF
V: TRBV4-2; J: TRBJ2-1; size: once; CDR3: ASSQVKATGSYEQF
V: TRBV29-1; J: TRBJ2-5; size: NA; CDR3: SYRQGQETQY
V: TRBV11-3; J: TRBJ2-7; size: NA; CDR3: ASSPRERALSYEQY
V: TRBV6-5; J: TRBJ1-6; size: NA; CDR3: ASRMAYNSPLH
V: TRBV4-2; J: TRBJ2-1; size: NA; CDR3: ASSQARDISYNEQF
V: TRBV19; J: TRBJ1-5; size: NA; CDR3: ASHRGSGQPQH
V: TRBV5-1; J: TRBJ1-3; size: NA; CDR3: ASSTTGLSGNTIY
V: TRBV5-6; J: TRBJ2-7; size: NA; CDR3: ASSLGGWEQY
V: TRBV18; J: TRBJ1-1; size: NA; CDR3: ASTVTGANEAF
V: TRBV30; J: TRBJ2-7; size: once; CDR3: AWSSGWGYEQY
V: TRBV5-1; J: TRBJ2-1; size: NA; CDR3: ASSYSGNRNEQF
V: TRBV4-1; J: TRBJ1-2; size: NA; CDR3: ASSPGVGGYT
V: TRBV9; J: TRBJ2-3; size: NA; CDR3: ASSVEGRTTDTQY
V: TRBV3-1/TRBV3-2; J: TRBJ2-2; size: once; CDR3: ASSPRLGNTGELF
V: TRBV5-1; J: TRBJ2-1; size: NA; CDR3: ASIKRPPGNEQF
V: TRBV19; J: TRBJ2-3; size: NA; CDR3: ASSPGMRSDTQY
V: TRBV6-5; J: TRBJ1-1; size: NA; CDR3: ASSSRVGRAEAF
V: TRBV24-1; J: TRBJ2-7; size: NA; CDR3: ATSDLPRQVSEQY
V: TRBV18; J: TRBJ1-6; size: NA; CDR3: ASSPLGQVNNSPLH
V: TRBV6-5; J: TRBJ1-2; size: NA; CDR3: ASSYSYGRPFGGYT
V: TRBV10-2; J: TRBJ2-3; size: NA; CDR3: ASSESGGLAGKAQY
V: TRBV27; J: TRBJ2-7; size: NA; CDR3: ASTDGGEQY
V: TRBV6-5; J: TRBJ2-1; size: NA; CDR3: ASLITIYNEQF
V: TRBV6-4; J: TRBJ2-1; size: NA; CDR3: ASSWTSGRVRGEQF
V: TRBV12-3/TRBV12-4; J: TRBJ1-2; size: NA; CDR3: ASTPQGHYGYT
V: TRBV5-4; J: TRBJ2-7; size: few; CDR3: ASSLTSGQMILEQY